These 26 T cell receptor beta chains came from one sample sequenced in a study of blood T cell repertoires in COVID-19. TCRdb's copy holds only in-frame clones and misses some; the assay was immunoSEQ multiplex PCR. Of roughly 110,000 clones listed, approximately 88% are singletons. Sequencing was performed on peripheral blood. These receptors were obtained from a man between 50 and 59 years old with active or convalescent COVID-19.

V gene TRBV18 combines with J gene TRBJ1-2; 8 nucleotides line up with TRBD1. Germline values: CDR1 KGHSH, CDR2 LQKENI. CDR3 length: 15 residues. The V and J ends lost 6 bases and 8 bases, in that order; junction bases with no gene match: 14. CDR3 sequence: CASSASGGQNYGYTF. CDR3 nucleotides: TGTGCCAGCTCCGCTTCAGGGGGCCAGAATTACGGCTACACCTTC.

V and J are TRBV4-2 and TRBJ2-1; TRBD1 matches 7 bases. Trimming took 5 bases from V and 7 from J; bases not matched to a gene: 14. The germline V gene encodes CDR1 LGHNA and CDR2 YNFKEQ. CDR3 length equals 16 residues. CDR3 region: CASSAVGARDRNEQFF. In DNA, the CDR3 is TGTGCCAGCAGCGCGGTGGGGGCAAGGGACAGAAATGAGCAGTTCTTC.

This chain links TRBV7-9 with TRBJ2-1; TRBD1 agrees at 8 bases. This CDR3 spans 15 amino acids. Germline lookup yields CDR1 SEHNR and CDR2 FQNEAQ (reference sequence). With V trimmed by 4 bases and J by 4 bases, 6 bases remained unmatched. CDR3 protein: CASSSDRASYNEQFF. Here the CDR3 DNA reads TGTGCCAGCAGCTCGGACAGGGCCTCTTACAATGAGCAGTTCTTC.

The CDR3: CASSLGTEETQYF. In DNA form, the CDR3 reads TGTGCCAGCAGCCTCGGGACAGAAGAGACCCAGTACTTC. This chain uses TRBV7-6 with TRBJ2-5; TRBD1 aligns across 7 bases. The CDR3 has 13 residues. Trimming at V came to 5 bases and at J to 3 bases, leaving 3 bases not matched to a gene. The germline V gene has CDR1 SGHVS and CDR2 FNYEAQ.

V is TRBV19 and J is TRBJ2-5, with 11 positions matching TRBD2. With V trimmed by 1 base and J by 2 bases, 3 bases remained unmatched. Looked up from germline, CDR1 is LNHDA and CDR2 is SQIVND (reference sequence). The CDR3 sequence is 16 residues long. The CDR3 sequence: CASSIGLAGSQETQYF. CDR3 DNA: TGTGCCAGTAGTATAGGACTAGCGGGATCTCAAGAGACCCAGTACTTC. The whole variable domain, remainder taken from reference TRBV19 and TRBJ2-5, is DGGITQSPKYLFRKEGQNVTLSCEQNLNHDAMYWYRQDPGQGLRLIYYSQIVNDFQKGDIAEGYSVSREKKESFPLTVTSAQKNPTAFYLCASSIGLAGSQETQYFGPGTRLLVL.

The CDR3 nucleotides read TGTGCCAGCAGTGAAGCGCCAGGAACCAACACTGAAGCTTTCTTT. It codes for CASSEAPGTNTEAFF. The V and J genes are TRBV6-1 and TRBJ1-1; no firm D call. CDR1 is MNHNS and CDR2 is SASEGT in the germline V gene. This CDR3 has 15 residues. Deletions cut 0 bases from V and 2 bases from J, with 10 bases between.

The chain employs TRBV5-1 and TRBJ2-5, with a possible D match to TRBD2 (5 bases). Trimming took 5 bases from V and 5 from J, leaving 16 bases between them. Germline CDR1 is SGHRS and CDR2 is YFSETQ. The CDR3 is made up of 14 amino acids. The CDR3 sequence is CASSASSGVETQYF. The CDR3, as DNA: TGCGCCAGCAGTGCTAGCTCTGGGGTCGAGACCCAGTACTTC.

The J gene is TRBJ2-7, the V gene TRBV19, with 7 bases identical to TRBD1. The CDR3 runs to 15 residues. Germline V gene data show CDR1 as LNHDA and CDR2 as SQIVND (reference sequence). The V gene end was trimmed by 5 bases and the J gene end by 3 bases; junction bases not matched to a gene: 10. For the CDR3, the DNA is TGTGCCAGTAGTCCCCGGGACAGAGTCAACTACGAGCAGTACTTC. Translating it yields CASSPRDRVNYEQYF.

This clone was counted only a few times. The rearrangement joins TRBV2 to TRBJ2-2, with 10 bases lining up with TRBD2. After removal of 3 bases from V and 4 bases from J, the junction contained 8 bases not matched to a gene. The CDR3 runs 17 residues. Germline assignment: CDR1 SNHLY and CDR2 FYNNEI. CDR3 coding DNA: TGTGCCAGCAGTGAGTCTCTAGCGGGAGTAGGCACCGGGGAGCTGTTTTTT. Its protein is CASSESLAGVGTGELFF. The full variable domain, in which reference TRBV2 and TRBJ2-2 provide the parts outside the CDR3, is EPEVTQTPSHQVTQMGQEVILRCVPISNHLYFYWYRQILGQKVEFLVSFYNNEISEKSEIFDDQFSVERPDGSNFTLKIRSTKLEDSAMYFCASSESLAGVGTGELFFGEGSRLTVL.

The chain has TRBV7-2 and TRBJ2-6, with D possibly TRBD1 on 6 matching bases. CDR3 length: 16 residues. Germline V gene data show CDR1 as SGHTA and CDR2 as FQGNSA. Trimming stripped 5 bases from V and 0 bases from J, with 11 bases between. The CDR3 here is CASSPRTVSGANVLTF. The CDR3 DNA reads TGTGCCAGCAGCCCTAGGACAGTCTCTGGGGCCAACGTCCTGACTTTC.

V usage is TRBV3-1 (or the pseudogene TRBV3-2) and J usage is TRBJ2-7, with 10 bases matching TRBD2. Germline CDR1 is LGHDT and CDR2 is YNNKEL (reference sequence). The CDR3 has 17 amino acids. J gave up 2 bases and V 0 bases, and 7 bases lay outside the gene matches. The CDR3 bases are TGTGCCAGCAGCCAAGAGAGACTAGCGGGCAGCCCCTACGAGCAGTACTTC. It codes for CASSQERLAGSPYEQYF.

V and J are TRBV4-1 and TRBJ2-1, with 10 bases that match TRBD2. Germline CDR1 and CDR2: MGHRA and YSYEKL. This CDR3 has 16 residues. Losses at the gene ends were 2 bases for V and 3 bases for J; bases not matched to a gene: 4. CDR3 nucleotides: TGCGCCAGCAGCCAATCACTAGCGGGAAACTACAATGAGCAGTTCTTC. Protein sequence: CASSQSLAGNYNEQFF.

The chain combines TRBV28 with TRBJ1-1; 9 bases are a match to TRBD1. CDR1 and CDR2 from the germline V gene are MDHEN and SYDVKM. J gave up 5 bases and V 6 bases, and 10 bases lay outside the gene matches. This CDR3 region has 15 residues. The CDR3 sequence is CASSPPDRGGTEAFF. The CDR3 coding sequence is TGTGCCAGCAGCCCCCCGGACAGGGGAGGAACTGAAGCTTTCTTT.

The V gene is TRBV18, the J gene TRBJ2-1, with D perhaps matching TRBD2 (5 bases). The CDR3 spans 14 residues. The ends were cut back, 0 bases at V and 9 bases at J, with 12 bases in the middle. Germline-derived CDR1 and CDR2 are KGHSH and LQKENI. CDR3 region: CASSPPILAVEQFF. The CDR3 DNA sequence: TGTGCCAGCTCACCACCGATCCTAGCAGTTGAGCAGTTCTTC.

The J gene is TRBJ1-1, the V gene TRBV6-1; possible D gene TRBD1, 6 bases. Germline assignment: CDR1 MNHNS and CDR2 SASEGT. This CDR3 region has 13 residues. Deletions cut 1 base from V and 7 bases from J, with 10 bases between. For the CDR3, the DNA is TGTGCCAGCAGTGAAGGGAAGGACAGTGAAGCTTTCTTT. Protein sequence: CASSEGKDSEAFF.

The chain couples TRBV25-1 to TRBJ1-6, with a weak D call TRBD1 (5 bases). The germline gives CDR1 MGHDK, CDR2 SYGVNS. V gave up 1 base and J gave up 9 bases, with 13 bases separating them. The CDR3 extends over 15 amino acids. The chain's CDR3 is CASSELIQGTSPLHF. The CDR3 nucleotides read TGTGCCAGCAGTGAATTGATTCAGGGCACTTCACCCCTCCACTTT.

This sequence joins TRBV7-2 and TRBJ1-6; 7 nucleotides line up with TRBD1. The CDR3 has 15 residues. V gave up 4 bases and J gave up 5 bases; unmatched junction bases: 5. Looked up from germline, CDR1 is SGHTA and CDR2 is FQGNSA. This CDR3 is CASSSRQGDNSPLHF. The CDR3, as DNA: TGTGCCAGCAGCTCTAGACAGGGTGATAATTCACCCCTCCACTTT.

The chain joins TRBV20-1 to TRBJ1-1; TRBD1 aligns across 7 bases. CDR1 and CDR2 (germline): DFQATT, SNEGSKA (reference sequence). The CDR3 length is 10 residues. The J segment lost 6 bases and the V segment lost 8 bases, leaving 3 bases of the junction unmatched. CDR3 bases: TGCAGTACAGGGGATTCTGAAGCTTTCTTT. It yields the protein CSTGDSEAFF.

J is TRBJ2-3 and V is TRBV6-2 or TRBV6-3; D perhaps matches TRBD2 (9 bases). Trimming shortened V by 6 bases and J by 0 bases, and 25 bases separated the two germline ends. The CDR3 length is 19 residues. Germline V gene data show CDR1 as MNHEY and CDR2 as SVGEGT. CDR3 coding DNA: TGTGCCAGCAGCCCCGGGACAGGCGGGAGGGGCCCTAGCACAGATACGCAGTATTTT. Its protein product is CASSPGTGGRGPSTDTQYF.

The V and J genes are TRBV6-5 and TRBJ2-7, with 14 bases identical to TRBD2. Unmatched junction bases numbered 5, after V lost 7 bases and J lost 3 bases. CDR1 and CDR2 from the germline V gene are MNHEY and SVGAGI. The CDR3 contains 15 residues. The CDR3 loop reads CASTGGTSGSYEQYF. The CDR3 DNA follows: TGTGCCAGCACCGGAGGGACTAGCGGGAGCTACGAGCAGTACTTC.

The chain is built from TRBV30 and TRBJ2-3, with TRBD2 matching 8 bases. V shed 3 bases, J shed 6 bases, and the junction held 11 bases outside the gene matches. The CDR3 runs to 15 residues. CDR1 and CDR2 (germline): GTSNPN, SVGIG (reference sequence). The CDR3 sequence is CAWSAPGLEDDTQYF. The CDR3 region has the DNA TGTGCCTGGAGCGCTCCGGGACTAGAAGATGATACGCAGTATTTT.

V gene TRBV3-1 (or the pseudogene TRBV3-2) combines with J gene TRBJ2-7, with 9 bases aligning to TRBD1. Unmatched junction bases numbered 9, after V lost 3 bases and J lost 6 bases. This CDR3 is 15 amino acids long. Per germline, CDR1 LGHDT and CDR2 YNNKEL (reference sequence). CDR3 sequence reads: CASSHMGQGFGEQYF. The CDR3, as DNA: TGTGCCAGCAGCCATATGGGACAGGGCTTCGGCGAGCAGTACTTC.

CDR3 residues: CASSFSTDNYGYTF. As DNA, the CDR3 is TGTGCCAGCAGTTTTTCGACAGATAACTATGGCTACACCTTC. This chain uses TRBV28 with TRBJ1-2; D is possibly TRBD1 (5 bases). There are 14 residues in the CDR3. The V and J ends lost 3 bases and 1 base respectively, with 9 bases between them. The V gene's germline CDR1 is MDHEN and CDR2 SYDVKM.

This clone was counted a single time. The chain uses TRBV3-1 (or the pseudogene TRBV3-2) and TRBJ1-1; 10 nucleotides align to TRBD1. Trimming took 5 bases from V and 5 from J; bases not matched to a gene: 14. Germline assignment: CDR1 LGHDT and CDR2 YNNKEL (reference sequence). The CDR3 spans 17 residues. The CDR3 bases are TGTGCCAGCAGCGGCCGGGACAGGGGTCCTGGGGGGACTGAAGCTTTCTTT. It yields the protein CASSGRDRGPGGTEAFF.

The gene calls are TRBV10-3 and TRBJ1-4; TRBD1 matches at 11 bases. In germline, CDR1 is ENHRY, CDR2 SYGVKD. CDR3 length equals 14 residues. The V and J ends lost 6 bases and 6 bases, in that order; junction bases with no gene match: 3. CDR3 nucleotide sequence: TGTGCCATCAGAGGGGACAGGGGGGATGAAAAACTGTTTTTT. It yields the protein CAIRGDRGDEKLFF.

This clone was seen a few times. This sequence joins TRBV19 and TRBJ1-5, with no clear D. CDR3 length equals 14 residues. Germline loops: CDR1 LNHDA, CDR2 SQIVND (reference sequence). Trimming pared 8 bases from V and 1 base from J, leaving 12 bases between. The CDR3 loop is CASYPRGSNQPQHF. The CDR3 DNA reads as TGTGCCAGTTATCCCCGGGGAAGCAATCAGCCCCAGCATTTT.